This T cell receptor (beta chain) emerged from a study of blood T cell repertoires in COVID-19. The V gene's germline CDR1 is LNHDA and CDR2 SQIVND (reference sequence). The CDR3 is 15 amino acids. The V and J ends lost 5 bases and 5 bases respectively, with 18 bases between them. This table comes from immunoSEQ multiplex PCR, and its TCRdb copy is limited to in-frame clones, with some not included. This table has about 180,000 clones, around 80% appearing once. The chain carries TRBV19 and TRBJ2-5; D may be TRBD2 (5 bases). Sequenced input: PBMCs or T cells enriched from blood (not recorded which). This TCR derives from a woman aged 50 to 60 who had recovered from COVID-19. Here the CDR3 reads CASSPRVLPGETQYF. CDR3 in DNA: TGTGCCAGTAGTCCCCGGGTCCTACCGGGGGAGACCCAGTACTTC.